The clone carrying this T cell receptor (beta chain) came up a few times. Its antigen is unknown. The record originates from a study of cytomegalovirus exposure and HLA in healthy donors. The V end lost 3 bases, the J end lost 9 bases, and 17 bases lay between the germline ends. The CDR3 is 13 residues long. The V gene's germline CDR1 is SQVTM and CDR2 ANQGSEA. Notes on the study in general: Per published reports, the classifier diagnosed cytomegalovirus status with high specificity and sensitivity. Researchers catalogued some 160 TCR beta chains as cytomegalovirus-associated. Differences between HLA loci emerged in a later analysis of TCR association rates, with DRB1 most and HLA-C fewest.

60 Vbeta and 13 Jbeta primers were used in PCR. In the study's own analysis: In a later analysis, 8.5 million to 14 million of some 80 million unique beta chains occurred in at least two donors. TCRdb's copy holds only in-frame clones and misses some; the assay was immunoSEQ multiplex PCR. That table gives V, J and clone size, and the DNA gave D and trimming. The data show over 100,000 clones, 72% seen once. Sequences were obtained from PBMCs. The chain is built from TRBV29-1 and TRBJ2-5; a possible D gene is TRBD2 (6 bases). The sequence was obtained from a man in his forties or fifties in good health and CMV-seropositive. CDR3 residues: CSVDTSLTGAQYF. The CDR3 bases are TGCAGCGTTGATACCTCCCTTACGGGGGCCCAGTACTTC.